The T cell receptor (beta chain) described here comes from a study of blood T cell repertoires in COVID-19 (dated by TCRdb to the early 2020s). Study-wide context: Samples from collaborators originated in the United States, Italy and Spain and spanned both the acute and convalescent phases of COVID-19. HLA class I and class II types, where available, came from metadata supplied by the sample provider rather than from assay-based typing. Subjects who had been exposed to COVID-19, were actively infected with it, or had recovered from it provided the deeply sampled blood TCRbeta repertoires that made up the dataset. The repertoires were made available in a free public database intended to serve as a resource for research on the immune response to SARS-CoV-2. Samples came from the ongoing ImmuneRACE study (first 160 participants) plus 1,254 subjects from 6 global collaborators. The prospective study material was composed of cDNA or gDNA derived from T cells, B-cell-depleted T cells, or PBMCs. A de-identified subject ID, COVID-19 status, age in years and sex were almost always included in the sample metadata.

The collaborating institutions used their own protocols to collect whole blood in K2EDTA tubes. For TCRbeta analysis, collaborators shipped samples in one of three forms: frozen whole blood, isolated PBMCs, or DNA extracted from either of those sample types. The CDR3 starts with the cysteine, ends with the phenylalanine, and has 15 residues. The CDR3 DNA has 45 bases and is translated from base 1. V loses 7 bases at its end and J loses 4 bases; junction bases beyond the gene matches: 5. The germline V gene gives CDR1 as ENHRY and CDR2 as SYGVKD. TCRbeta CDR3 regions were amplified from genomic DNA using the immunoSEQ Assay, a bias-controlled multiplex PCR. As for the original processing: The number of nucleated cells in each sample was estimated from the amplification of reference gene primers within the assay. To quantify the absolute abundance of each unique TCRbeta CDR3 rearrangement, sequence reads were collapsed and filtered. For each sample, productive Simpson clonality was calculated as the square root of Simpson's diversity index across productive rearrangements. The immuneACCESS repertoire file appears here via TCRdb, limited to in-frame rearrangements. These files lack a portion of the clones; in checked studies, under half of the deficit traces to unresolved V genes, and the cause of the others is not known. The V and J calls and the clone size are those of that table, but D and trimming were determined from the DNA. This sample is represented by more than 250,000 clones; 84% of them were singletons. 8.6% of the sample lies in the top ten.

On the study overall, not on this receptor specifically: How much clinical and demographic metadata was included differed by source and by participant, and the metadata was provided uncurated.

Points on this clone: Its recognized antigen is unknown. No much larger clone exists at a distance of one base, and base qualities are not known.

The sequence came from a human donor in a cohort sampled during active COVID-19. Material for sequencing was peripheral blood. This chain is built from TRBV10-3 and TRBJ2-5; 14 of the junction bases match TRBD2. The DNA sequence follows: TGTGCCATCAAAGGACTAGCGGGGGGAGGAGAGACCCAGTACTTC. Translated, this gives CAIKGLAGGGETQYF.